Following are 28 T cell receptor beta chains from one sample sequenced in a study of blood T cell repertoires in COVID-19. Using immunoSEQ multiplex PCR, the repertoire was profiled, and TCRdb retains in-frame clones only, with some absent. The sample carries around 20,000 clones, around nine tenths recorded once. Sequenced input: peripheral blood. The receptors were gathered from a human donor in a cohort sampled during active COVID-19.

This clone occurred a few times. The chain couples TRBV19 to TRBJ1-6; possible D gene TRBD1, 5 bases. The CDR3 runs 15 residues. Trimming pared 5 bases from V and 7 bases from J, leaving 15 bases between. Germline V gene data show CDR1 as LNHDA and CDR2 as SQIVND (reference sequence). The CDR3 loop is CASSEGTSGNSPLHF. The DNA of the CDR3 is TGTGCCAGTAGTGAGGGGACTAGCGGAAATTCACCCCTCCACTTT. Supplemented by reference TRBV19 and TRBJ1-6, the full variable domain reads DGGITQSPKYLFRKEGQNVTLSCEQNLNHDAMYWYRQDPGQGLRLIYYSQIVNDFQKGDIAEGYSVSREKKESFPLTVTSAQKNPTAFYLCASSEGTSGNSPLHFGNGTRLTVT.

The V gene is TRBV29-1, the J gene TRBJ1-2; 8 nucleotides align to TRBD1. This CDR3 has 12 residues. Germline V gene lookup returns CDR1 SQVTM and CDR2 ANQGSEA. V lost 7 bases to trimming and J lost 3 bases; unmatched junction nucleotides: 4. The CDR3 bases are TGCAGCGCCACGGACAGGGACTATGGCTACACCTTC. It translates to CSATDRDYGYTF. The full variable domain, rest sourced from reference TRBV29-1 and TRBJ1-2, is SAVISQKPSRDICQRGTSLTIQCQVDSQVTMMFWYRQQPGQSLTLIATANQGSEATYESGFVIDKFPISRPNLTFSTLTVSNMSPEDSSIYLCSATDRDYGYTFGSGTRLTVV.

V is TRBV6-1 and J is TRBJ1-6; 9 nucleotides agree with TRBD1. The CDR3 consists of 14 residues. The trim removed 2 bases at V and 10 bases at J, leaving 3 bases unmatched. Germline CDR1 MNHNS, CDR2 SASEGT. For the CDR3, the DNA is TGTGCCAGCAGTGAAAGGGACAGGGCCTCACCCCTCCACTTT. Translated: CASSERDRASPLHF.

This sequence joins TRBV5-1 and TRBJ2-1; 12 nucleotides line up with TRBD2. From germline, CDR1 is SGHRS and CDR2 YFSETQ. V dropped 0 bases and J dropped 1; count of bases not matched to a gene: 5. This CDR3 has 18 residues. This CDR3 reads CASSLVLAGGQSYNEQFF. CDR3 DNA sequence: TGCGCCAGCAGCTTGGTACTAGCGGGAGGACAATCCTACAATGAGCAGTTCTTC.

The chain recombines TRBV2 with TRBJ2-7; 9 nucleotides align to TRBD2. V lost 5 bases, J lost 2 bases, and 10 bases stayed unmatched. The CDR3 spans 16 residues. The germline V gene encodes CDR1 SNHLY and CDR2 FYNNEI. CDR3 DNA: TGTGCCAGCAGTAGGGGACTAGCAGGCCCAACCTACGAGCAGTACTTC. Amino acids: CASSRGLAGPTYEQYF.

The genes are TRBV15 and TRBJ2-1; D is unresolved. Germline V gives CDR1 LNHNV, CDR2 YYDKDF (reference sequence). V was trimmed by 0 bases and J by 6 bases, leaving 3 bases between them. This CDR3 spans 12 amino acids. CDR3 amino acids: CATSRDSNEQFF. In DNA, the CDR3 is TGTGCCACCAGCAGAGACAGCAATGAGCAGTTCTTC. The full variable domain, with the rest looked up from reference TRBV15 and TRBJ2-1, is DAMVIQNPRYQVTQFGKPVTLSCSQTLNHNVMYWYQQKSSQAPKLLFHYYDKDFNNEADTPDNFQSRRPNTSFCFLDIRSPGLGDTAMYLCATSRDSNEQFFGPGTRLTVL.

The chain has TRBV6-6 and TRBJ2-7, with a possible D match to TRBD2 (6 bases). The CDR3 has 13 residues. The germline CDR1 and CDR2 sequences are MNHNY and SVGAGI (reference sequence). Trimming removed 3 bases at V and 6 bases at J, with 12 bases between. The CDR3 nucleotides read TGTGCCAGCAGTTATTCGCGGGGAGTCGAGCAGTACTTC. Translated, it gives CASSYSRGVEQYF.

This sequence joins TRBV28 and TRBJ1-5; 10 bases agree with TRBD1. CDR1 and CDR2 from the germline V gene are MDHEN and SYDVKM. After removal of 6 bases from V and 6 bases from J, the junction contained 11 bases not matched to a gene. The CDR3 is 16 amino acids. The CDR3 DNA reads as TGTGCCAGCAGCTTAACCGGGACAGGGGTTCGTCAGCCCCAGCATTTT. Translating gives CASSLTGTGVRQPQHF.

CDR3 sequence: CATSPRTGGDYGYTF. For the CDR3, the DNA is TGTGCCACCAGCCCCCGGACAGGGGGCGACTATGGCTACACCTTC. The rearrangement uses TRBV15 and TRBJ1-2, with 11 nucleotides matching TRBD1. Germline V lookup: CDR1 LNHNV, CDR2 YYDKDF (reference sequence). This CDR3 has 15 amino acids. With V trimmed by 5 bases and J by 3 bases, 5 bases remained unmatched.

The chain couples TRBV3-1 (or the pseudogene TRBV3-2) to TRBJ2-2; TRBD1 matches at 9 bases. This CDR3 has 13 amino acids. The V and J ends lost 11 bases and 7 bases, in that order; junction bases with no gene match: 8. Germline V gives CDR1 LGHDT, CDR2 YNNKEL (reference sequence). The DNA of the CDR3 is TGTGCCTCGGGACAGGGAAGTGTCGGGGAGCTGTTTTTT. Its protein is CASGQGSVGELFF.

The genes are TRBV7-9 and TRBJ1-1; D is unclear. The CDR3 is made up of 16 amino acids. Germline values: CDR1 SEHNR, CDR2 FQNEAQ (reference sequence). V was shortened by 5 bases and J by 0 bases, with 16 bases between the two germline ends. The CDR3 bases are TGTGCCAGCAGCCCATCCCTAGCAGGTTTGAACACTGAAGCTTTCTTT. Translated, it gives CASSPSLAGLNTEAFF.

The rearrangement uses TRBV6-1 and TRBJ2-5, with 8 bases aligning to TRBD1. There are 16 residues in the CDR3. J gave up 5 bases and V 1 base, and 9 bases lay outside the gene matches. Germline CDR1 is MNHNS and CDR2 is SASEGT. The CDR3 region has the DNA TGTGCCAGCAGTGAAGAGGCAGGGGGCGCGAGGGAGACCCAGTACTTC. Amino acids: CASSEEAGGARETQYF.

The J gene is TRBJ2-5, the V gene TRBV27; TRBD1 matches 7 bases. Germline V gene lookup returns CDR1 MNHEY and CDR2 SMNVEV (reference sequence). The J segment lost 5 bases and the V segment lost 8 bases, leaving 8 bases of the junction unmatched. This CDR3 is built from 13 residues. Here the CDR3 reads CASWDRPAETQYF. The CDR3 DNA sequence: TGTGCCAGCTGGGACAGACCGGCGGAGACCCAGTACTTC.

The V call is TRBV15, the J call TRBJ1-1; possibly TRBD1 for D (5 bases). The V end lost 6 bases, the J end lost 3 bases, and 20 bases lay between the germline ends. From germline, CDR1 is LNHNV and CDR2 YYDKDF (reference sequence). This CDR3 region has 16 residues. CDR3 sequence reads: CATRPTVGGLDTEAFF. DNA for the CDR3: TGTGCCACCAGACCGACGGTCGGGGGTCTGGACACTGAAGCTTTCTTT.

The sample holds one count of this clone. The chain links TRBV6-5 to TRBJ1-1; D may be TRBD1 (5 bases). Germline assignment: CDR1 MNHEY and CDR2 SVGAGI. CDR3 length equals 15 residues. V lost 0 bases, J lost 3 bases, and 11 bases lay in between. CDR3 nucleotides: TGTGCCAGCAGTTACTCATCGGGGGTCGACACTGAAGCTTTCTTT. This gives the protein CASSYSSGVDTEAFF.

The CDR3: CASSLPGLAYEQFF. In DNA form, the CDR3 reads TGTGCCAGCAGCTTGCCGGGACTAGCATATGAGCAGTTCTTC. The chain joins TRBV7-3 to TRBJ2-1; TRBD2 aligns across 9 bases. J lost 8 bases, V lost 3 bases, and 5 bases had no gene match. Germline V gene data show CDR1 as SGHTA and CDR2 as FQGTGA. The CDR3 spans 14 residues.

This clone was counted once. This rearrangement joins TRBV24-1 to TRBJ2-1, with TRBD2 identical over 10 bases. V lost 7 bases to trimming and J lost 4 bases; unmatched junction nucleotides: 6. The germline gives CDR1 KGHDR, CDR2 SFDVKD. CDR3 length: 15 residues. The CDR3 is CATSPLAGEYNEQFF. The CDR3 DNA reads TGTGCCACCAGCCCTCTAGCGGGAGAATACAATGAGCAGTTCTTC.

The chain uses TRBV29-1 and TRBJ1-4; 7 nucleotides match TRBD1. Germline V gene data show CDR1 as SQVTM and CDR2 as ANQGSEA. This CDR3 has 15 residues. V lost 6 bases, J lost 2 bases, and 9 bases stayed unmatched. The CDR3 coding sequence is TGCAGCGTGCGTACCGGGACAGCCACTAATGAAAAACTGTTTTTT. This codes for CSVRTGTATNEKLFF.

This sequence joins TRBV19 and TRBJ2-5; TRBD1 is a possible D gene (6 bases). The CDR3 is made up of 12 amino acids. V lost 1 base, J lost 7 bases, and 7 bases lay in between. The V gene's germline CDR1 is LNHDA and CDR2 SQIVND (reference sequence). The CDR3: CASSIAQGTQYF. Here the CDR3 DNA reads TGTGCCAGTAGTATAGCACAGGGGACCCAGTACTTC.

The CDR3 DNA sequence: TGTGCCAGCAGCCGACAGGGGGGCAACTATGGCTACACCTTC. Its protein is CASSRQGGNYGYTF. The J gene is TRBJ1-2, the V gene TRBV3-1 (or the pseudogene TRBV3-2), with TRBD1 identical over 9 bases. V shed 4 bases, J shed 2 bases, and the junction held 2 bases outside the gene matches. The germline gives CDR1 LGHDT, CDR2 YNNKEL (reference sequence). This CDR3 is built from 14 residues.

CDR3 nucleotide sequence: TGCAGCGTTTCCAAGGGTAGCGGGAGGGCCCCCTACAATGAGCAGTTCTTC. Its translation: CSVSKGSGRAPYNEQFF. The gene calls are TRBV29-1 and TRBJ2-1; 11 bases match TRBD2. The CDR3 covers 17 residues. Germline V CDR1 and CDR2: SQVTM, ANQGSEA. After removal of 5 bases from V and 2 bases from J, the junction contained 11 bases not matched to a gene.

The CDR3 nucleotides are TGTGCCAGCAGTTACCGGCGGGGGCCGGGGGATGAGCAGTTCTTC. Translation: CASSYRRGPGDEQFF. The V call is TRBV6-2 or TRBV6-3, the J call TRBJ2-1; D might be TRBD2 (7 bases). The CDR3 covers 15 residues. Trimming removed 2 bases from V and 8 bases from J, with 16 bases in between. From germline, CDR1 is MNHEY and CDR2 SVGEGT.

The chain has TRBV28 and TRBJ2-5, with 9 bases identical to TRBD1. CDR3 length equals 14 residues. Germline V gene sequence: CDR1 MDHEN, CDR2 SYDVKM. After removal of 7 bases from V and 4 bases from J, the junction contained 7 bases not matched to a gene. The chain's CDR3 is CASIGQGTGETQYF. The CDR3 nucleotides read TGTGCCAGCATAGGACAGGGGACGGGAGAGACCCAGTACTTC.

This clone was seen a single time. CDR3 coding DNA: TGTGCCAGCAGCCCTGGGGGGAATCAGCCCCAGCATTTT. Translation gives CASSPGGNQPQHF. The genes are TRBV3-1 (or the pseudogene TRBV3-2) and TRBJ1-5; D possibly corresponds to TRBD1 (5 bases). Germline V gene sequence: CDR1 LGHDT, CDR2 YNNKEL (reference sequence). V lost 4 bases to trimming and J lost 4 bases, with 8 bases between them. The length of the CDR3 is 13 residues.

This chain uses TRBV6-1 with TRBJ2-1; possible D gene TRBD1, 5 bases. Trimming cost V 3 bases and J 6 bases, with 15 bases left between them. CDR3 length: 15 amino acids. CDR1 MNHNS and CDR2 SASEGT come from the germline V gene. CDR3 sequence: CASSELGVRGNEQFF. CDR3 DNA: TGTGCCAGCAGTGAGTTGGGCGTTAGGGGCAATGAGCAGTTCTTC.

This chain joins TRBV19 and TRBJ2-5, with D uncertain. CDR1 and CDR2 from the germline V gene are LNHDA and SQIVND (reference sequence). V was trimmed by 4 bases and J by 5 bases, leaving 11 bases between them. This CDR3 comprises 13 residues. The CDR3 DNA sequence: TGTGCCAGTAGTACAACAGTTTCGGAGACCCAGTACTTC. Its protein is CASSTTVSETQYF.

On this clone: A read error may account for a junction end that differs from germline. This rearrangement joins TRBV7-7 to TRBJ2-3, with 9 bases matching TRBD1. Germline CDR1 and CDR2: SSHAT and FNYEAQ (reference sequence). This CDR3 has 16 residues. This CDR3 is CASSPGTGLFTDTQYF. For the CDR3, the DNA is TGTGCTAGCAGCCCCGGGACAGGGTTATTCACAGATACGCAGTATTTT.

The chain's CDR3 is CATSRARADGELFF. The CDR3 bases are TGTGCCACCAGCAGAGCCAGGGCTGACGGGGAGCTGTTTTTT. The chain links TRBV15 to TRBJ2-2; tentative D call: TRBD1 (5 bases). V gave up 1 base and J gave up 7 bases, with 10 bases separating them. Germline CDR1 and CDR2: LNHNV and YYDKDF (reference sequence). This CDR3 spans 14 amino acids. Variable domain in full (rest from reference TRBV15 and TRBJ2-2): DAMVIQNPRYQVTQFGKPVTLSCSQTLNHNVMYWYQQKSSQAPKLLFHYYDKDFNNEADTPDNFQSRRPNTSFCFLDIRSPGLGDTAMYLCATSRARADGELFFGEGSRLTVL.